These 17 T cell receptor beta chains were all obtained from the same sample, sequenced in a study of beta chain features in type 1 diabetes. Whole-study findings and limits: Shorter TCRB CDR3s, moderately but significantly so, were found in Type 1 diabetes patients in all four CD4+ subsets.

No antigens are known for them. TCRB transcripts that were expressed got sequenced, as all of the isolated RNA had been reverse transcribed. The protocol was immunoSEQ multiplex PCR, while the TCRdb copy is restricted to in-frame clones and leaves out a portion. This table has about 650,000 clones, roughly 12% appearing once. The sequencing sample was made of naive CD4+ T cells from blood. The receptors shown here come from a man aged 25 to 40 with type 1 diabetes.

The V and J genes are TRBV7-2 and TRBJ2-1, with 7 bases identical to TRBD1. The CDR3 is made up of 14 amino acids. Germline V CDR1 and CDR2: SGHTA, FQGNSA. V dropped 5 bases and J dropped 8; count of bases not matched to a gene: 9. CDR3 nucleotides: TGTGCCAGCAGCCCACGGACAGGCATCGATGAGCAGTTCTTC. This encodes CASSPRTGIDEQFF.

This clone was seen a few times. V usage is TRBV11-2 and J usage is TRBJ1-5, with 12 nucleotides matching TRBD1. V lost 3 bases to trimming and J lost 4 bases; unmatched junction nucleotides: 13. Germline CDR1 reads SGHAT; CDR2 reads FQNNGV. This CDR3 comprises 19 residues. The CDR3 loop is CASSFLRDRGRESNQPQHF. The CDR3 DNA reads TGTGCCAGCAGCTTTCTCCGGGACAGGGGGCGCGAAAGTAATCAGCCCCAGCATTTT.

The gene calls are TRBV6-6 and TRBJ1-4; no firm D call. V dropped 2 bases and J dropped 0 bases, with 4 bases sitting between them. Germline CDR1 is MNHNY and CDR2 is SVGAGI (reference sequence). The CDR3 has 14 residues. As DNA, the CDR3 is TGTGCCAGCAGTTACGAGGCAACTAATGAAAAACTGTTTTTT. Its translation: CASSYEATNEKLFF.

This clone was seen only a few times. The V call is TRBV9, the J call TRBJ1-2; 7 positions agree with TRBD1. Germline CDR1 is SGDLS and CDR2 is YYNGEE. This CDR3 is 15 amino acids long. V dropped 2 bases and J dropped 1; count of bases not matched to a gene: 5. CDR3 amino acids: CASSVAGQLNYGYTF. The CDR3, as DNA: TGTGCCAGCAGCGTGGCGGGACAGCTTAACTATGGCTACACCTTC. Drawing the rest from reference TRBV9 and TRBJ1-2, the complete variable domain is DSGVTQTPKHLITATGQRVTLRCSPRSGDLSVYWYQQSLDQGLQFLIQYYNGEERAKGNILERFSAQQFPDLHSELNLSSLELGDSALYFCASSVAGQLNYGYTFGSGTRLTVV.

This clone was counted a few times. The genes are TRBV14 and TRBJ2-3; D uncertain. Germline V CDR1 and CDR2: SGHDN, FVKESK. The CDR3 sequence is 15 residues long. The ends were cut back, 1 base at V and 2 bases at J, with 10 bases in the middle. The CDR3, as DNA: TGTGCCAGCAGCCAAGGGACCGATTTCACAGATACGCAGTATTTT. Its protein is CASSQGTDFTDTQYF.

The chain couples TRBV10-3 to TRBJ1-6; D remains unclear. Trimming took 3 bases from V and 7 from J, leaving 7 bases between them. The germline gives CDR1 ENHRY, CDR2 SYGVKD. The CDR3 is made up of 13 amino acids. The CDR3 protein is CAISETDNSPLHF. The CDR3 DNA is TGTGCCATCAGTGAAACAGACAATTCACCCCTCCACTTT.

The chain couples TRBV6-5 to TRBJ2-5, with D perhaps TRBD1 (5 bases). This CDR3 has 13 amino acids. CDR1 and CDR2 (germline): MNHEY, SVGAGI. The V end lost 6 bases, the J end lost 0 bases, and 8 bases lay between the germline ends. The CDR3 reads CASRLTDQETQYF. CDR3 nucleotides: TGTGCCAGCAGACTGACAGACCAAGAGACCCAGTACTTC.

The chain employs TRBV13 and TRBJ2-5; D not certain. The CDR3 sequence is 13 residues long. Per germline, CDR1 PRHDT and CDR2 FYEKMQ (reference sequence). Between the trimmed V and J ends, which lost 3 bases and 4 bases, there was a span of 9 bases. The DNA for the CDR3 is TGTGCCAGCAGCTTTCAGGAGAGAGAGACCCAGTACTTC. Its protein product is CASSFQERETQYF.

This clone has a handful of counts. CDR3 coding DNA: TGCGCCAGCAGCTTGGGACAGGGACAGATGGATTCACCCCTCCACTTT. Translation: CASSLGQGQMDSPLHF. The V call is TRBV5-1, the J call TRBJ1-6; TRBD1 matches 7 bases. V shed 0 bases, J shed 8 bases, and the junction held 8 bases outside the gene matches. This CDR3 has 16 residues. Looked up from germline, CDR1 is SGHRS and CDR2 is YFSETQ.

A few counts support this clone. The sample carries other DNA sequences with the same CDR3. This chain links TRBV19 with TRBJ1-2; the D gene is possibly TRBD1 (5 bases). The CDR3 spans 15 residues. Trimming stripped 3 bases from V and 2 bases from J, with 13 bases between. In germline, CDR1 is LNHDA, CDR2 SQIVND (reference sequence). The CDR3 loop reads CASSIDRGRNYGYTF. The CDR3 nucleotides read TGTGCCAGTAGTATTGATCGGGGACGGAACTATGGCTACACCTTC.

The CDR3 region has the DNA TGTGCCTGGAGTCACAGGATTTTCTATGGCTACACCTTC. Protein sequence: CAWSHRIFYGYTF. This chain uses TRBV30 with TRBJ1-2; D is possibly TRBD1 (5 bases). Trimming left V 2 bases short and J 4 bases short, with 11 bases between. The CDR3 has 13 amino acids. Germline-derived CDR1 and CDR2 are GTSNPN and SVGIG (reference sequence).

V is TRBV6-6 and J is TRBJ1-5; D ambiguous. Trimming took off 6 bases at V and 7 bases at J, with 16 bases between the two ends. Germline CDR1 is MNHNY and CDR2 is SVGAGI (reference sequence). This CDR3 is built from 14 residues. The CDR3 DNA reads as TGTGCCAGCAGAATCAGCCCGGGCCAACAGCCCCAGCATTTT. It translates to CASRISPGQQPQHF.

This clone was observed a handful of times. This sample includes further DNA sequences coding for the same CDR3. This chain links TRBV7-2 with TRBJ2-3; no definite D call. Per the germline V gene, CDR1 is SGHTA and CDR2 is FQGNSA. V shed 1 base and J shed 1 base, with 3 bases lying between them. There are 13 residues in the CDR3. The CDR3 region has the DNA TGTGCCAGCAGCTTAGAAGGCACAGATACGCAGTATTTT. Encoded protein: CASSLEGTDTQYF.

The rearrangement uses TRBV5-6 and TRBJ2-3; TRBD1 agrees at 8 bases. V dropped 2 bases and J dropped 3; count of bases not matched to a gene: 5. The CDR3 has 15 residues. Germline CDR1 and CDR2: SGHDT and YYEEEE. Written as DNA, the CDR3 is TGTGCCAGCAGCTTCACAGGGGGTAGAACAGATACGCAGTATTTT. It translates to CASSFTGGRTDTQYF. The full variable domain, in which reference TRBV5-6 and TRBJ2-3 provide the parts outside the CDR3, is DAGVTQSPTHLIKTRGQQVTLRCSPKSGHDTVSWYQQALGQGPQFIFQYYEEEERQRGNFPDRFSGHQFPNYSSELNVNALLLGDSALYLCASSFTGGRTDTQYFGPGTRLTVL.

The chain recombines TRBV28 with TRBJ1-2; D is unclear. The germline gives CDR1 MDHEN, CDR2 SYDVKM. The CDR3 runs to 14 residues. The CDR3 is CACERSTQSYGYTF. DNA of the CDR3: TGTGCGTGTGAGAGATCTACGCAGAGCTATGGCTACACCTTC.

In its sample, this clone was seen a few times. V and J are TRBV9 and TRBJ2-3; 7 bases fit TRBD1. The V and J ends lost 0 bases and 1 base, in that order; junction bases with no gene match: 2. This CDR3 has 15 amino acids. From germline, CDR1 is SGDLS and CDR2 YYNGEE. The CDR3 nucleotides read TGTGCCAGCAGCGTAGTAGGGACAGGCACAGATACGCAGTATTTT. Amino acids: CASSVVGTGTDTQYF.

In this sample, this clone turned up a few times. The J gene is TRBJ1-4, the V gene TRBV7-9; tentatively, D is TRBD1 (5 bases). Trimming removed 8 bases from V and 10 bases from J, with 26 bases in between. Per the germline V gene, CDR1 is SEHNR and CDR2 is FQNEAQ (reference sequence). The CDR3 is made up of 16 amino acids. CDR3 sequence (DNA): TGTGCCAGCGGACTGGACCCCGGGACGGTCTTCGGAAAACTGTTTTTT. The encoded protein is CASGLDPGTVFGKLFF. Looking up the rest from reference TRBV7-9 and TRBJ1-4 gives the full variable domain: DTGVSQNPRHKITKRGQNVTFRCDPISEHNRLYWYRQTLGQGPEFLTYFQNEAQLEKSRLLSDRFSAERPKGSFSTLEIQRTEQGDSAMYLCASGLDPGTVFGKLFFGSGTQLSVL.